This TCR beta chain stems from a study of molecular identifiers for immune sequencing clone quantification. Study-level points and caveats: Jurkat TCR RNA spiked in from one cell reportedly remained identifiable amid around 1 million naive cells.

Comments on this clonotype: Its antigen is unknown.

One entry per CDR3 protein, called by TCRdb with MiXCR from the PCR reads. The sample includes about 630,000 distinct CDR3 sequences, 25% seen only once; the top ten take about 0.8%. The CDR3 runs to 13 residues. The germline V gene has CDR1 GTSNPN and CDR2 SVGIG (reference sequence). V was pared by 0 bases and J by 4 bases, with 9 bases between. The sequencing sample was made of naive CD8+ T cells from blood, with Jurkat cell RNA spiked in. The subset denotes: FACS-sorted CD8+CD4-CCR7+CD45RA+ naive T cells. The chain links TRBV30 to TRBJ2-5, with a possible D match to TRBD2 (5 bases). This receptor was taken from a human donor in good health. Some libraries in this study had Jurkat cell RNA spiked in. The DNA for the CDR3 is TGTGCCTGGAGTGTACTACGGGGAGAGACCCAGTACTTC. It yields the protein CAWSVLRGETQYF.